The 2 T cell receptor beta chains given below trace back to one sample, sequenced in a study of blood T cell repertoires in COVID-19. TCRdb's copy holds only in-frame clones and misses some; the assay was immunoSEQ multiplex PCR. The sample lists about 250,000 clones; roughly 84% were seen once. The sequencing sample was made of peripheral blood. These receptors all come from a woman between 40 and 55 years old who had recovered from COVID-19.

The rearrangement joins TRBV28 to TRBJ1-3; D ambiguous. Trimming pared 7 bases from V and 2 bases from J, leaving 12 bases between. Germline loops: CDR1 MDHEN, CDR2 SYDVKM. CDR3 length: 14 residues. CDR3 loop: CASTPGTAGNTIYF. DNA of the CDR3: TGTGCCAGCACCCCCGGTACGGCTGGAAACACCATATATTTT.

This clone was observed once. V gene TRBV29-1 combines with J gene TRBJ1-2, with D possibly TRBD1 on 5 matching bases. Trimming took off 6 bases at V and 1 base at J, with 6 bases between the two ends. CDR3 length: 11 amino acids. The V gene's germline CDR1 is SQVTM and CDR2 ANQGSEA. The CDR3 region has the DNA TGCAGCGTGACAGATAACTATGGCTACACCTTC. Protein sequence: CSVTDNYGYTF.